These T cell receptor beta chains were read from a single sample in a study of regulatory T cells in long-lasting Graves disease. TCRdb fed the multiplex PCR reads into MiXCR, producing one record per CDR3 protein. The sample contains a few hundred thousand distinct CDR3 sequences, roughly 24% of which appear only once. Sample: peripheral blood mononuclear cells (PBMCs), taken when the disease was refractory, from a patient treated with antithyroid drugs. The receptor source for this set is a woman aged 40 to 49 with Graves disease. Both conserved end residues are part of each CDR3. A D gene is named only where the DNA matches it firmly.

d_gene | j_gene | v_gene | CDR3aa
TRBD1 | TRBJ1-2 | TRBV12-3/TRBV12-4 | CASSPRQGRGYTF
- | TRBJ2-2 | TRBV2 | CASSEATGYTGELFF
TRBD1 | TRBJ1-6 | TRBV5-6 | CASRRQGQGPLHF
- | TRBJ2-2 | TRBV10-2 | CATKKGSPAGELFF
- | TRBJ2-3 | TRBV7-6 | CASSSLASTDTQYF
TRBD2 | TRBJ2-3 | TRBV28 | CASTGLAVGDTQYF
- | TRBJ2-2 | TRBV28 | CASSTGPRKPTGELFF
- | TRBJ1-4 | TRBV28 | CASATPNEKLFF
- | TRBJ1-2 | TRBV28 | CASTYLTGPRGYTF
- | TRBJ1-1 | TRBV5-1 | CASSLLGGLMNTEAFF
- | TRBJ2-5 | TRBV5-1 | CASSAVRGQETQYF
- | TRBJ2-1 | TRBV28 | CASSLIGVGFEQFF
TRBD2 | TRBJ2-5 | TRBV28 | CASSFLAGGQETQYF
- | TRBJ2-4 | TRBV6-1 | CASSELVGNIQYF
- | TRBJ1-1 | TRBV7-2 | CASSLVGGAITEAFF
- | TRBJ2-5 | TRBV15 | CATSTTLGPQETQYF
- | TRBJ1-5 | TRBV28 | CASSSVFSNQPQHF
TRBD1 | TRBJ1-4 | TRBV5-5 | CASSSRYGTESNEKLFF
TRBD2 | TRBJ2-5 | TRBV11-2 | CASSLGLAGPDGETQYF
- | TRBJ2-1 | TRBV7-9 | CASSLVGILSEQFF
- | TRBJ1-2 | TRBV29-1 | CSAVAGRHGYTF
TRBD2 | TRBJ2-1 | TRBV20-1 | CSAGGTSGGYEQFF
- | TRBJ2-3 | TRBV28 | CASVGTSLGDTQYF
- | TRBJ2-6 | TRBV27 | CASSVRDQGFSSGANVLTF
TRBD1 | TRBJ1-1 | TRBV10-3 | CAIKGQVGYTEAFF
TRBD2 | TRBJ2-3 | TRBV7-2 | CASSLQSGSIADTQYF
- | TRBJ2-2 | TRBV3-1 | CASSQRSSGELFF
- | TRBJ2-7 | TRBV6-9 | CASSYAEHEQYF
- | TRBJ1-1 | TRBV28 | CASSTPAHVSTEAFF
- | TRBJ1-2 | TRBV25-1 | CASSDAANYGYTF
- | TRBJ2-7 | TRBV28 | CASSLLDGNYEQYF
- | TRBJ1-3 | TRBV6-2/TRBV6-3 | CASSYNGGNTIYF
- | TRBJ2-2 | TRBV27 | CASQGRVGTGELFF
TRBD2 | TRBJ2-3 | TRBV7-2 | CASSLRAGETDTQYF
- | TRBJ2-5 | TRBV7-9 | CASSLIGTQETQYF
- | TRBJ1-6 | TRBV28 | CASRGEKGYNSPLHF
TRBD2 | TRBJ2-1 | TRBV9 | CASRSSSGSYNEQFF
- | TRBJ2-7 | TRBV4-1 | CASSPRKDGSQQYF
TRBD1 | TRBJ1-5 | TRBV7-9 | CASSLGDRGLGNQPQHF
- | TRBJ2-6 | TRBV12-3/TRBV12-4 | CASSPGQTGANVLTF
- | TRBJ2-5 | TRBV20-1 | CSAREETQYF
TRBD2 | TRBJ2-2 | TRBV20-1 | CSAELAGDSTGELFF